Shown below are 20 T cell receptor beta chains from a single sample sequenced in a study of T cell repertoires in cytomegalovirus infection. TCRdb processed the reads anew with MiXCR; each CDR3 protein has one entry. The sample lists hundreds of thousands of distinct CDR3 sequences; approximately 31% were seen once. Material for sequencing was PBMCs. The receptors originated from a human donor in good health (CMV status not recorded). Some clones in this sample may be carry-over from other donors' samples.

This clonotype appeared once. V and J are TRBV7-2 and TRBJ1-2; no clear D gene. From germline, CDR1 is SGHTA and CDR2 FQGNSA. The CDR3 consists of 13 residues. V gave up 4 bases and J gave up 10 bases, with 16 bases separating them. The CDR3: CASSSDRIYFYTF. In nucleotides, the CDR3 is TGTGCCAGCAGCTCCGACCGAATATATTTCTACACCTTC.

There are a few counts of this clonotype. The V and J genes are TRBV18 and TRBJ2-5; 11 bases match TRBD2. The CDR3 contains 16 residues. V shed 3 bases, J shed 0 bases, and the junction held 3 bases outside the gene matches. The germline gives CDR1 KGHSH, CDR2 LQKENI. The CDR3 nucleotides read TGTGCCAGCTCACCCCAACTAGCGGGGGACCAAGAGACCCAGTACTTC. The encoded protein is CASSPQLAGDQETQYF.

This chain joins TRBV3-1 and TRBJ1-5; tentative D call: TRBD1 (5 bases). Germline CDR1 is LGHDT and CDR2 is YNNKEL (reference sequence). The CDR3 loop spans 14 amino acids. V lost 0 bases, J lost 9 bases, and 12 bases lay in between. This chain's CDR3 is CASSQDTSGPPQHF. CDR3 nucleotide sequence: TGTGCCAGCAGCCAAGACACTTCAGGGCCGCCCCAGCATTTT.

The chain employs TRBV4-2 and TRBJ2-3; the match to TRBD1 covers 7 bases. The CDR3 is 13 amino acids. Germline V gene data show CDR1 as LGHNA and CDR2 as YNFKEQ. V dropped 4 bases and J dropped 6; count of bases not matched to a gene: 4. The CDR3 sequence: CASSLTTGDTQYF. For the CDR3, the DNA is TGTGCCAGCAGCCTAACGACAGGGGATACGCAGTATTTT.

The rearrangement uses TRBV5-5 and TRBJ2-3, with a weak D call TRBD1 (5 bases). The CDR3 has 14 amino acids. Trimming shortened V by 5 bases and J by 4 bases, and 14 bases separated the two germline ends. CDR1 SGHKS and CDR2 YYEKEE come from the germline V gene (reference sequence). CDR3 region: CASSPRQSPDTQYF. CDR3 bases: TGTGCCAGCAGTCCTCGACAGTCTCCAGATACGCAGTATTTT. Supplemented by reference TRBV5-5 and TRBJ2-3, the full variable domain reads DAGVTQSPTHLIKTRGQQVTLRCSPISGHKSVSWYQQVLGQGPQFIFQYYEKEERGRGNFPDRFSARQFPNYSSELNVNALLLGDSALYLCASSPRQSPDTQYFGPGTRLTVL.

This clonotype was found once. Since no conserved phenylalanine or tryptophan closes the CDR3, a read error is the likely cause. The rearrangement joins TRBV7-6 to TRBJ2-3; the D gene is possibly TRBD1 (5 bases). V dropped 0 bases and J dropped 5 bases, with 9 bases sitting between them. CDR1 is SGHVS and CDR2 is FNYEAQ in the germline V gene. CDR3 length: 14 amino acids. CDR3 residues: CASSLALGQDTQYY. The CDR3 region has the DNA TGTGCCAGCAGCTTAGCGCTGGGGCAAGATACGCAGTATTAT.

The V gene is TRBV7-6, the J gene TRBJ1-3; 9 bases are a match to TRBD1. The CDR3 contains 14 residues. CDR1 and CDR2 from the germline V gene are SGHVS and FNYEAQ. The J segment lost 8 bases and the V segment lost 5 bases, leaving 7 bases of the junction unmatched. The CDR3: CASSPRTGEDTIYF. Written as DNA, the CDR3 is TGTGCCAGCAGCCCCCGGACAGGGGAGGACACCATATATTTT.

Many counts were recorded for this clonotype. The genes are TRBV7-2 and TRBJ2-7; D might be TRBD1 (6 bases). The V gene's germline CDR1 is SGHTA and CDR2 FQGNSA. The CDR3 runs 15 residues. V lost 5 bases and J 0 bases, leaving 14 bases between the germline ends. The CDR3 DNA follows: TGTGCCAGCAGCGTCACCGGGACACTCTCCTACGAGCAGTACTTC. It yields the protein CASSVTGTLSYEQYF.

This clonotype turned up a few times. J is TRBJ1-2 and V is TRBV20-1; unclear D gene. The V and J ends lost 3 bases and 0 bases respectively, with 8 bases between them. Germline-derived CDR1 and CDR2 are DFQATT and SNEGSKA (reference sequence). CDR3 size: 13 residues. Here the CDR3 reads CSARFESNYGYTF. CDR3 DNA sequence: TGCAGTGCTAGGTTCGAGTCTAACTATGGCTACACCTTC.

This clonotype appeared a few times. This sequence joins TRBV15 and TRBJ2-1; weak D call: TRBD2 (6 bases). CDR1 is LNHNV, CDR2 YYDKDF, per germline (reference sequence). The V and J ends lost 3 bases and 3 bases respectively, with 9 bases between them. This CDR3 comprises 14 residues. The CDR3 bases are TGTGCCACCAGCAGCGGGGGTTTCTACAATGAGCAGTTCTTC. It specifies CATSSGGFYNEQFF.

The rearrangement uses TRBV20-1 and TRBJ2-7, with unresolved D. Per the germline V gene, CDR1 is DFQATT and CDR2 is SNEGSKA (reference sequence). The CDR3 totals 11 residues. V was trimmed by 7 bases and J by 2 bases, leaving 9 bases between them. The DNA for the CDR3 is TGCAGTGGGCAGGTCACCTACGAGCAGTACTTC. The encoded protein is CSGQVTYEQYF.

The chain combines TRBV19 with TRBJ1-5, with unresolved D. Deletions cut 7 bases from V and 7 bases from J, with 11 bases between. The CDR3 runs 12 residues. Germline lookup yields CDR1 LNHDA and CDR2 SQIVND (reference sequence). In nucleotides, the CDR3 is TGTGCCAGTATTATTTTCCGCCAGCCCCAGCATTTT. Translated: CASIIFRQPQHF.

This rearrangement joins TRBV11-2 to TRBJ2-7, with TRBD2 matching 8 bases. This CDR3 is 22 amino acids long. The V gene's germline CDR1 is SGHAT and CDR2 FQNNGV. V shed 5 bases, J shed 0 bases, and the junction held 27 bases outside the gene matches. The CDR3 nucleotides read TGTGCCAGCAGCAGTGATGGGGGATTTCCGGATCCAGCGGGGGATCTCTCCTACGAGCAGTACTTC. It specifies CASSSDGGFPDPAGDLSYEQYF.

Regarding this clonotype: A read error may explain this, as a much larger clone is one base away. V is TRBV7-2 and J is TRBJ2-1; 10 bases match TRBD2. CDR1 is SGHTA, CDR2 FQGNSA, per germline. The CDR3 extends over 15 amino acids. The CDR3: CASSSAGGGFNEQLF. The DNA for the CDR3 is TGTGCCAGCAGTTCAGCGGGGGGGGGATTCAATGAGCAGTTATTC. Combining the CDR3 with reference TRBV7-2 and TRBJ2-1 gives the whole variable domain GAGVSQSPSNKVTEKGKDVELRCDPISGHTALYWYRQSLGQGLEFLIYFQGNSAPDKSGLPSDRFSAERTGGSVSTLTIQRTQQEDSAVYLCASSSAGGGFNEQLFGPGTRLTVL.

This clonotype was seen many times. J is TRBJ2-2 and V is TRBV7-6, with D tentatively TRBD1 or TRBD2 (5 bases each). CDR1 SGHVS and CDR2 FNYEAQ come from the germline V gene. V lost 5 bases and J 7 bases, leaving 11 bases between the germline ends. This CDR3 is built from 13 residues. This chain's CDR3 is CASSPGTSGELFF. The CDR3 region has the DNA TGTGCCAGCAGCCCCGGGACGAGCGGGGAGCTGTTTTTT.

This clonotype was counted only a few times. The V gene is TRBV18, the J gene TRBJ1-6, with 7 bases identical to TRBD1. Per germline, CDR1 KGHSH and CDR2 LQKENI. CDR3 length: 15 residues. J was trimmed by 6 bases and V by 3 bases; bases with no gene match: 5. The CDR3 here is CASSPRQGSNSPLHF. The CDR3 nucleotides are TGTGCCAGCTCACCCAGACAGGGCTCTAATTCACCCCTCCACTTT.

This clonotype came up a few times. This chain joins TRBV5-6 and TRBJ2-7; 7 positions agree with TRBD1. CDR1 and CDR2 from the germline V gene are SGHDT and YYEEEE. Germline trimming cut 4 bases from V and 7 bases from J; bases unmatched to any gene: 14. The CDR3 totals 15 residues. CDR3 protein: CASSSSGTASREQYF. The CDR3 bases are TGTGCCAGCAGCAGCTCCGGGACAGCCTCTCGGGAGCAGTACTTC.

V usage is TRBV7-2 and J usage is TRBJ1-3; weak D call: TRBD1 (5 bases). Trimming left V 4 bases short and J 2 bases short, with 9 bases between. The length of the CDR3 is 14 residues. Germline lookup yields CDR1 SGHTA and CDR2 FQGNSA. The CDR3: CASSSGTPGNTIYF. CDR3 sequence (DNA): TGTGCCAGCAGCTCCGGGACCCCTGGAAACACCATATATTTT. Full variable domain (missing parts from reference TRBV7-2 and TRBJ1-3): GAGVSQSPSNKVTEKGKDVELRCDPISGHTALYWYRQSLGQGLEFLIYFQGNSAPDKSGLPSDRFSAERTGGSVSTLTIQRTQQEDSAVYLCASSSGTPGNTIYFGEGSWLTVV.

V and J are TRBV2 and TRBJ1-1; 7 bases agree with TRBD1. J lost 4 bases, V lost 6 bases, and 5 bases had no gene match. Germline CDR1 and CDR2: SNHLY and FYNNEI. CDR3 length equals 13 residues. This CDR3 is CASRGGSGTEAFF. Here the CDR3 DNA reads TGTGCCAGCAGAGGGGGCTCGGGCACTGAAGCTTTCTTT.

This chain connects TRBV7-3 to TRBJ1-1, with D unresolved. CDR1 and CDR2 from the germline V gene are SGHTA and FQGTGA. This CDR3 is 16 amino acids long. The V gene lost 2 bases and the J gene lost 0 bases, with 13 bases spanning the gap. This CDR3 is CASSLGQDRLNTEAFF. The CDR3 region has the DNA TGTGCCAGCAGCTTAGGTCAGGACCGCCTGAACACTGAAGCTTTCTTT.